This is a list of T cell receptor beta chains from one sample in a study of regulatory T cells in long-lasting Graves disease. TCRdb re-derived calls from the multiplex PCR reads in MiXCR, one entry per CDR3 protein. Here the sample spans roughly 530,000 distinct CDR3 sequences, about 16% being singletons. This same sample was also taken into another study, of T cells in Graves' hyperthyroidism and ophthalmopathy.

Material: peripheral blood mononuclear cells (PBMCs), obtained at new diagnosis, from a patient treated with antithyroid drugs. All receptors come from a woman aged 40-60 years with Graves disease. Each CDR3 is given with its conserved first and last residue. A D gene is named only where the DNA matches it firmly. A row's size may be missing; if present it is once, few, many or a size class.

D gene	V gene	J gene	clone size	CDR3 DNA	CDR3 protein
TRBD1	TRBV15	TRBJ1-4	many	TGTGCCACCAGCAGAGTTCGGGCAGGGGGTAGAGAAAAACTGTTTTTT	CATSRVRAGGREKLFF
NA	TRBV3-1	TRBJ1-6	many	TGTGCCAGCAGCCAAATAGAGGCAGGGCAGGATTCACCCCTCCACTTT	CASSQIEAGQDSPLHF
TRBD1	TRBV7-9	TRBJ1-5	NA	TGTGCCAGCAGCAAGACAGGGGATCAGCCCCAGCATTTT	CASSKTGDQPQHF
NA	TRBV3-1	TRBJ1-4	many	TGTGCCAGCAGCCGGGGAAGCCCTAATGAAAAACTGTTTTTT	CASSRGSPNEKLFF
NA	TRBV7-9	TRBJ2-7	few	TGTGCCAGCAGCCAGGGGCCAGCCACGAGATTCTACGAGCAGTACTTC	CASSQGPATRFYEQYF
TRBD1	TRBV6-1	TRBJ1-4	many	TGTGCCAGCACCGGGACAGGGCAGATTAATGAAAAACTGTTTTTT	CASTGTGQINEKLFF
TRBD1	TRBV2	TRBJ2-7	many	TGTGCCAGCACCGGGACAGAAGCCTACGAGCAGTACTTC	CASTGTEAYEQYF
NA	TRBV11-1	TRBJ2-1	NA	TGTGCCAGCAGCTCGGACATGGACAATGAGCAGTTCTTC	CASSSDMDNEQFF
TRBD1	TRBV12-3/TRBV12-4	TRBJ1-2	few	TGTGCCAGCAGCCACCCGGACAGGTTGGGCTATGGCTACACCTTC	CASSHPDRLGYGYTF
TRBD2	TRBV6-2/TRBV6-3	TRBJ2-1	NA	TGTGCCAGCAGCAAAAACCGGGACTACTACAATGAGCAGTTCTTC	CASSKNRDYYNEQFF
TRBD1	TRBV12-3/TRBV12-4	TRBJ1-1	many	TGTGCCAGCAGGGACAGGGCGAGGACTGAAGCTTTCTTT	CASRDRARTEAFF
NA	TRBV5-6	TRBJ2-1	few	TGTGCCAGCGGAGACGGGGGGCTTAATGAGCAGTTCTTC	CASGDGGLNEQFF
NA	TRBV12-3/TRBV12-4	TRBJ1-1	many	TGTGCCAGCAAGATGAACACTGAAGCTTTCTTT	CASKMNTEAFF
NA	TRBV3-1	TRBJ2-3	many	TGTGCCAGCAGCCGGGACCTTACAGATACGCAGTATTTT	CASSRDLTDTQYF
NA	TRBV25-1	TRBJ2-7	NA	TGTGCCAGCAGTGATTACTCCTACGAGCAGTACTTC	CASSDYSYEQYF
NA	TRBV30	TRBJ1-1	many	TGTGCCTGGAGTGTACAAGGCCTCCCTGAAGCTTTCTTT	CAWSVQGLPEAFF